This is a list of T cell receptor beta chains from one sample in a study of T cell repertoires in aging, cancer and after chemotherapy. Via MiXCR, TCRdb re-called the multiplex PCR reads, giving one row per CDR3 protein. The profile shows about 2,400 distinct CDR3 sequences, roughly two fifths of them singletons. The sequenced sample was blood. All receptors derive from a human donor with a solid tumor. The CDR3 runs from the conserved cysteine through the conserved F or W. Fields, in order: CDR3 protein, CDR3 DNA, clone size, J gene, D gene, V gene. The D gene is left open where the match is weak. Rows may omit the clone size; those that give it use once, few, many or a size class.

CASSPVPGNTIYF	TGTGCCAGCTCACCAGTCCCTGGAAACACCATATATTTT	few	TRBJ1-3	-	TRBV18
CASSYPPGVRGTDTQYF	TGTGCCAGCAGTTACCCCCCTGGGGTGAGGGGCACAGATACGCAGTATTTT	-	TRBJ2-3	-	TRBV6-5
CASSELGATGELFF	TGTGCCAGCAGTGAATTAGGGGCTACCGGGGAGCTGTTTTTT	-	TRBJ2-2	-	TRBV6-6
CATSRWDTQPTDTQYF	TGTGCCACCAGCAGATGGGACACTCAACCCACAGATACGCAGTATTTT	-	TRBJ2-3	-	TRBV15
CAWSFAGGNQPQHF	TGTGCCTGGAGTTTCGCAGGGGGCAATCAGCCCCAGCATTTT	-	TRBJ1-5	-	TRBV30
CASSGLYEQYF	TGTGCCAGCAGCGGGCTCTACGAGCAGTACTTC	few	TRBJ2-7	-	TRBV6-6
CASTRTGELFF	TGTGCCAGCACCCGGACCGGGGAGCTGTTTTTT	-	TRBJ2-2	-	TRBV7-3
CATSSGLAGLSSYEQYF	TGTGCCACCAGCAGCGGACTAGCGGGACTTTCCTCCTACGAGCAGTACTTC	-	TRBJ2-7	TRBD2	TRBV15
CASSWGQGSEQYF	TGTGCCAGCAGCTGGGGACAGGGGAGCGAGCAGTACTTC	few	TRBJ2-7	TRBD1	TRBV7-2
CASSPQTGLAGSYEQYF	TGTGCCAGCAGTCCGCAGACCGGACTAGCGGGATCCTACGAGCAGTACTTC	few	TRBJ2-7	TRBD2	TRBV12-3/TRBV12-4
CASSGANFNQPQHF	TGTGCCAGCAGCGGAGCGAACTTCAATCAGCCCCAGCATTTT	-	TRBJ1-5	-	TRBV6-5
CASSSNRGVGEKLFF	TGTGCCAGCAGCTCTAACAGGGGGGTCGGTGAAAAACTGTTTTTT	-	TRBJ1-4	TRBD1	TRBV7-9
CASSSPELRGDYGYTF	TGTGCCAGCAGCTCCCCTGAACTGCGGGGCGACTATGGCTACACCTTC	few	TRBJ1-2	-	TRBV5-6
CASSIGGMVAGELFF	TGTGCCAGTAGTATTGGCGGGATGGTCGCCGGGGAGCTGTTTTTT	once	TRBJ2-2	-	TRBV19
CASSYGTPIFSGANVLTF	TGTGCCAGCAGTTACGGTACACCGATATTCTCTGGGGCCAACGTCCTGACTTTC	few	TRBJ2-6	-	TRBV6-5
CASSIVTSGRSEQFF	TGTGCCAGTAGTATAGTCACTAGCGGGAGAAGTGAGCAGTTCTTC	-	TRBJ2-1	TRBD2	TRBV19
CASSLGLAGVQLDTQYF	TGTGCCAGCAGCCTCGGACTAGCGGGAGTTCAGTTGGATACGCAGTATTTT	-	TRBJ2-3	TRBD2	TRBV6-2/TRBV6-3
CASSPRRSSNYGYTF	TGTGCCAGCAGCCCTCGCCGCAGCAGCAACTATGGCTACACCTTC	-	TRBJ1-2	-	TRBV12-3/TRBV12-4
CATSRGGGKYGYTF	TGTGCCACCAGCAGGGGGGGGGGAAAGTATGGCTACACCTTC	-	TRBJ1-2	-	TRBV15
CASSYGGYSPLHF	TGTGCCAGCAGCTACGGGGGTTACTCACCCCTCCACTTT	large	TRBJ1-6	-	TRBV7-3
CASSAWTGYGYTF	TGTGCCAGCAGTGCATGGACCGGGTATGGCTACACCTTC	few	TRBJ1-2	-	TRBV12-3/TRBV12-4
CASRLRDGTYEQYF	TGTGCCAGCAGACTCCGGGACGGTACCTACGAGCAGTACTTC	few	TRBJ2-7	-	TRBV6-1
CASSQSAGNYGYTF	TGTGCCAGCAGCCAAAGTGCGGGTAACTATGGCTACACCTTC	-	TRBJ1-2	-	TRBV4-2
CASSEQGLGYGYTF	TGTGCCAGCAGTGAACAGGGATTGGGCTATGGCTACACCTTC	few	TRBJ1-2	-	TRBV6-5
CASSSGTGDSPLHF	TGCGCCAGCAGCAGCGGTACCGGGGATTCACCCCTCCACTTT	few	TRBJ1-6	-	TRBV5-1
CASSFRVEAFF	TGTGCCAGCAGCTTCCGGGTTGAAGCTTTCTTT	-	TRBJ1-1	-	TRBV7-9
CASSFANQGTGNTIYF	TGTGCCAGCAGCTTCGCAAACCAGGGTACAGGAAACACCATATATTTT	few	TRBJ1-3	-	TRBV7-6
CASSLVGLAYEQYF	TGTGCCAGCAGCTTAGTGGGGCTGGCCTACGAGCAGTACTTC	-	TRBJ2-7	-	TRBV7-2
CASTSSTAVYGYTF	TGTGCCAGCACTTCCTCTACAGCAGTCTATGGCTACACCTTC	-	TRBJ1-2	-	TRBV7-3
CSARPGPGPTVDTQYF	TGCAGTGCTAGACCAGGACCGGGACCTACAGTGGATACGCAGTATTTT	few	TRBJ2-3	-	TRBV20-1
CATVQGAPGYTF	TGTGCCACCGTTCAGGGGGCGCCTGGCTACACCTTC	once	TRBJ1-2	TRBD1	TRBV7-9
CAQQGMNTEAFF	TGTGCCCAACAGGGTATGAACACTGAAGCTTTCTTT	-	TRBJ1-1	-	TRBV30
CASQGQSNTEAFF	TGTGCCAGCCAGGGACAGTCGAACACTGAAGCTTTCTTT	-	TRBJ1-1	TRBD1	TRBV12-3/TRBV12-4
CASSSDRGEQYF	TGTGCCAGCAGCTCCGACAGGGGCGAGCAGTACTTC	-	TRBJ2-7	TRBD1	TRBV7-9
CASSVDDGSYEQYF	TGTGCCAGCAGCGTAGACGACGGATCCTACGAGCAGTACTTC	-	TRBJ2-7	-	TRBV9
CAIRRDLYGYTF	TGTGCCATCCGACGGGACCTTTATGGCTACACCTTC	-	TRBJ1-2	-	TRBV6-2/TRBV6-3
CASSLRTGPVTEAFF	TGTGCCAGCAGCCTTAGGACAGGGCCAGTCACTGAAGCTTTCTTT	-	TRBJ1-1	TRBD1	TRBV6-2/TRBV6-3
CSANPGGNEQFF	TGCAGTGCTAACCCCGGGGGCAATGAGCAGTTCTTC	few	TRBJ2-1	-	TRBV20-1
CASSSGQPVEAYEQYF	TGTGCCAGCAGTTCGGGACAGCCGGTTGAGGCCTACGAGCAGTACTTC	-	TRBJ2-7	TRBD1	TRBV6-6
CASTEQGLGVSGNTIYF	TGTGCCAGTACTGAACAGGGATTGGGGGTCTCTGGAAACACCATATATTTT	-	TRBJ1-3	-	TRBV19
CASSSGTEIYGYTF	TGTGCCAGCAGCTCCGGGACAGAGATCTATGGCTACACCTTC	-	TRBJ1-2	TRBD1	TRBV5-4
CASSLDRERHEQFF	TGTGCCAGCAGCCTTGACAGGGAGAGGCATGAGCAGTTCTTC	once	TRBJ2-1	TRBD1	TRBV7-3
CASSIGGREQPQHF	TGTGCCAGTAGTATAGGTGGCAGGGAACAGCCCCAGCATTTT	-	TRBJ1-5	-	TRBV19
CASSIPAGGSPDTQYF	TGTGCCAGTAGTATACCAGCGGGAGGCTCCCCAGATACGCAGTATTTT	-	TRBJ2-3	TRBD2	TRBV19
CASSWTGYEQYF	TGTGCCAGCAGTTGGACAGGTTACGAGCAGTACTTC	-	TRBJ2-7	TRBD1	TRBV12-3/TRBV12-4
CASSPQRQQNYGYTF	TGTGCCAGCAGCCCCCAGAGGCAGCAAAACTATGGCTACACCTTC	-	TRBJ1-2	-	TRBV7-2
CASSYRQGWSPLHF	TGTGCCAGCAGTTACCGGCAGGGTTGGTCACCCCTCCACTTT	-	TRBJ1-6	-	TRBV6-2/TRBV6-3
CASSIGHSNQPQHF	TGTGCCAGCAGCATCGGACATAGCAATCAGCCCCAGCATTTT	-	TRBJ1-5	-	TRBV7-2
CASSLSVDSGNTIYF	TGTGCCAGCAGCTTATCGGTCGACTCTGGAAACACCATATATTTT	-	TRBJ1-3	-	TRBV11-2